This entry lists 12 T cell receptor beta chains sequenced from one sample in a study of blood T cells in healthy people across ages. Primers used in a second PCR of roughly 7 to 12 cycles were a sample-barcoded 5' primer and a J-beta primer mix. From the 5' RACE reads, TCRdb called clonotypes with MiXCR, one entry per CDR3 protein. The data hold 700,000 to 900,000 distinct CDR3 sequences, with less than 70% observed a single time. Sequencing was carried out using blood. The receptor source for this set is a man at least 80 years old in good health.

V is TRBV6-1 and J is TRBJ2-4, with 7 bases fitting TRBD1. The DNA end is more similar to TRBJ2-5, so the J call may be wrong. The CDR3 consists of 13 residues. The germline V gene has CDR1 MNHNS and CDR2 SASEGT. Here the CDR3 reads CATRQGLGETQYF. The CDR3 DNA sequence: TGTGCCACCAGACAGGGTTTGGGCGAGACCCAGTACTTC.

J is TRBJ2-1 and V is TRBV28; 7 bases map to TRBD2. Germline assignment: CDR1 MDHEN and CDR2 SYDVKM. Trimming removed 2 bases from V and 2 bases from J; junction bases left unmatched: 9. This CDR3 comprises 17 residues. The CDR3 nucleotides are TGTGCCAGCAGTTTAGGGACGGGACTACGAACCTACAATGAGCAGTTCTTC. As protein: CASSLGTGLRTYNEQFF.

V gene TRBV20-1 combines with J gene TRBJ2-5; D might be TRBD1 (6 bases). The CDR3 spans 13 residues. In germline, CDR1 is DFQATT, CDR2 SNEGSKA (reference sequence). With 5 bases removed from V and 1 base from J, the gap between germline ends came to 11 bases. For the CDR3, the DNA is TGCAGTGCTCGACAGGTGCTCCAAGAGACCCAGTACTTC. It yields the protein CSARQVLQETQYF.

J is TRBJ2-7 and V is TRBV27; D might be TRBD1 (5 bases). Trimming removed 4 bases at V and 1 base at J, with 17 bases between. Looked up from germline, CDR1 is MNHEY and CDR2 is SMNVEV (reference sequence). CDR3 length: 16 amino acids. The CDR3 sequence is CASSSTRWGASYEQYF. The CDR3, as DNA: TGTGCCAGCAGTTCGACCCGGTGGGGCGCTTCCTACGAGCAGTACTTC.

This clonotype was counted between two and nine times. The V call is TRBV12-3 or TRBV12-4, the J call TRBJ1-2; 11 bases agree with TRBD1. CDR3 length: 18 residues. The ends lost 4 bases at V and 2 bases at J; junction bases unmatched: 12. CDR3: CASSYFRDRGKLNYGYTF. The CDR3 DNA follows: TGTGCCAGCAGTTACTTCCGGGACAGGGGGAAGTTAAACTATGGCTACACCTTC.

The genes are TRBV20-1 and TRBJ2-4, with D uncertain. The CDR3 is 13 amino acids. Trimming removed 4 bases from V and 0 bases from J, with 7 bases in between. CDR1 and CDR2 from the germline V gene are DFQATT and SNEGSKA (reference sequence). In DNA form, the CDR3 reads TGCAGTGCTATTGAGGTAGCCAAAAACATTCAGTACTTC. This encodes CSAIEVAKNIQYF.

The chain couples TRBV15 to TRBJ2-3; D may be TRBD2 (6 bases). Germline V gene data show CDR1 as LNHNV and CDR2 as YYDKDF (reference sequence). V lost 8 bases, J lost 14 bases, and 23 bases lay in between. The CDR3 covers 13 residues. Here the CDR3 DNA reads TGTGCCACCGGTACGGGAGTGTCCAGATACGCGTATTTT. This encodes CATGTGVSRYAYF.

About this clonotype: Given the absence of the conserved phenylalanine or tryptophan at the CDR3 end, a read error is likely. The chain uses TRBV7-2 and TRBJ1-2; D gene uncertain. Trimming stripped 1 base from V and 2 bases from J, with 8 bases between. CDR1 and CDR2 from the germline V gene are SGHTA and FQGNSA. The CDR3 covers 14 residues. Here the CDR3 reads CASSLVVGNYGYTS. For the CDR3, the DNA is TGTGCCAGCAGCTTAGTGGTAGGCAACTATGGCTACACCTCC.

This clonotype appeared once. This chain connects TRBV20-1 to TRBJ2-3; no definite D call. CDR1 is DFQATT and CDR2 is SNEGSKA in the germline V gene (reference sequence). The V end was cut by 4 bases, the J end by 1 base, with 15 bases between. This CDR3 comprises 15 residues. The DNA for the CDR3 is TGCAGTGCTATAAACCCTGCCGCCGGCACAGATACGCAGTATTTT. This sequence encodes CSAINPAAGTDTQYF.

J is TRBJ2-1 and V is TRBV30, with TRBD2 identical over 8 bases. Germline V gene data show CDR1 as GTSNPN and CDR2 as SVGIG (reference sequence). The CDR3 consists of 15 residues. V lost 1 base, J lost 8 bases, and 10 bases stayed unmatched. As DNA, the CDR3 is TGTGCCTGGAGTGCCGGACTAGCCCAAGGGGATGAGCAGTTCTTC. Translation: CAWSAGLAQGDEQFF.

The table lists this clonotype with a few counts. The rearrangement links TRBV5-1 to TRBJ1-1, with D unresolved. V was clipped by 3 bases and J by 4 bases, with 13 bases between them. Germline CDR1 is SGHRS and CDR2 is YFSETQ. The CDR3 length is 14 residues. The CDR3 is CASSWSGTGTEAFF. The CDR3 nucleotides are TGCGCCAGCAGCTGGAGTGGAACCGGCACTGAAGCTTTCTTT.

The chain has TRBV5-1 and TRBJ2-1, with 10 bases lining up with TRBD2. V lost 0 bases, J lost 3 bases, and 12 bases stayed unmatched. The germline CDR1 and CDR2 sequences are SGHRS and YFSETQ. This CDR3 spans 19 amino acids. CDR3 in DNA: TGCGCCAGCAGCTTGGGTCGGTTAGCGGGAGGACTCTTCTACAATGAGCAGTTCTTC. Protein: CASSLGRLAGGLFYNEQFF.